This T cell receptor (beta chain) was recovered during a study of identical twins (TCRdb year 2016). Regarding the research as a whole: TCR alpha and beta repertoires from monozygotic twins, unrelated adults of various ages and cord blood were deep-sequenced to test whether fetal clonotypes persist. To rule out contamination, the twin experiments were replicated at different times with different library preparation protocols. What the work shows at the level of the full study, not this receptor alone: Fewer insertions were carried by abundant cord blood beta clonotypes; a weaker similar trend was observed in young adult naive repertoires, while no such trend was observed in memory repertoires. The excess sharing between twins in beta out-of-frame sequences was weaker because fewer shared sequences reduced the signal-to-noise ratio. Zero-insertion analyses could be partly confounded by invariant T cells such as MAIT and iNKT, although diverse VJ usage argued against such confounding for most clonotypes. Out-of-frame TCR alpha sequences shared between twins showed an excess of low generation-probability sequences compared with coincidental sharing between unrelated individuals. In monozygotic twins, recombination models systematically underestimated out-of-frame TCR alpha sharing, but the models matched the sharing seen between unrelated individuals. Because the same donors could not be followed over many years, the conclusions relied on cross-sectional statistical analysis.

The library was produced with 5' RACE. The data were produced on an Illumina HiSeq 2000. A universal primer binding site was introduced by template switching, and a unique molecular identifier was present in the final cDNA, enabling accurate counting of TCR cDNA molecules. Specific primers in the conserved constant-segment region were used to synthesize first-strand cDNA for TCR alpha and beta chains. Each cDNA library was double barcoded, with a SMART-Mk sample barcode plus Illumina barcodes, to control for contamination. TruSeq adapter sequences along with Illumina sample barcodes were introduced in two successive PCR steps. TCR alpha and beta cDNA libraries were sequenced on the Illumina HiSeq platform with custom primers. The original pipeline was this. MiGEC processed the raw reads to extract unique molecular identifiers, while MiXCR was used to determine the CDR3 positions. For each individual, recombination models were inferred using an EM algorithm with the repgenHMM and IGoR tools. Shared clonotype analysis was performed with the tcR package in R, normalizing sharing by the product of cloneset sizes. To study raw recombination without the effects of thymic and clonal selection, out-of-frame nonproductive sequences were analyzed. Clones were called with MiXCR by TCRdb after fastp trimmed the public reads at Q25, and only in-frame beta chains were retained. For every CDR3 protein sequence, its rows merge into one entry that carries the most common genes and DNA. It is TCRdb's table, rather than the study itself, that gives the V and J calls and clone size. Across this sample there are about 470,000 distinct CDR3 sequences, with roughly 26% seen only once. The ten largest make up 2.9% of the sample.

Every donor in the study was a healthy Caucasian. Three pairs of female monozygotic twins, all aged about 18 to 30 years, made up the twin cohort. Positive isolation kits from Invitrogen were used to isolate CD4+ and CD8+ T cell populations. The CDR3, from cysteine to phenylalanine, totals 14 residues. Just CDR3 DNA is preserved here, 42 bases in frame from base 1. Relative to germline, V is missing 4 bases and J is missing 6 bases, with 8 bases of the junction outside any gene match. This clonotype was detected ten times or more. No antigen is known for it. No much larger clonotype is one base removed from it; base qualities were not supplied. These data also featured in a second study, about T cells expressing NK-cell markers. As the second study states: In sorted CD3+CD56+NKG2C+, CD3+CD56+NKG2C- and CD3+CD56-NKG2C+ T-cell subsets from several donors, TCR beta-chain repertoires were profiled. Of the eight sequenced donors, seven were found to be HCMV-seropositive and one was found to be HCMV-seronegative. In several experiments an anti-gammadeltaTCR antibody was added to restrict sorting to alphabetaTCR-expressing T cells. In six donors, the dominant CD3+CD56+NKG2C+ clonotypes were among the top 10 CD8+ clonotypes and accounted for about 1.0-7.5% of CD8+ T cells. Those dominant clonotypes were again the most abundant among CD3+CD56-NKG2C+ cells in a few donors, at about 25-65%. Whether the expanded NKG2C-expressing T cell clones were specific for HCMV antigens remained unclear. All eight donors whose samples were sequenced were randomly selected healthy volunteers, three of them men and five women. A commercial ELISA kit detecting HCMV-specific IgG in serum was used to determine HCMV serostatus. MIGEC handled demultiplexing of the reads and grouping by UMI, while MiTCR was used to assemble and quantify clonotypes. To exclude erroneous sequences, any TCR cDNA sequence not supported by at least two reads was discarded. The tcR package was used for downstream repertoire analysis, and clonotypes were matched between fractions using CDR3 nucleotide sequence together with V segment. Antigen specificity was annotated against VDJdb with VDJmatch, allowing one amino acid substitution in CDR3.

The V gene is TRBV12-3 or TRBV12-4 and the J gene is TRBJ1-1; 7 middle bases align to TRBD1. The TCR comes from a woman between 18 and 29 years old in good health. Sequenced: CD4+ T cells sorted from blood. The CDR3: CASSSERGQAEAFF. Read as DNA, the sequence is TGTGCCAGCAGTTCCGAGAGGGGGCAGGCTGAAGCTTTCTTT.